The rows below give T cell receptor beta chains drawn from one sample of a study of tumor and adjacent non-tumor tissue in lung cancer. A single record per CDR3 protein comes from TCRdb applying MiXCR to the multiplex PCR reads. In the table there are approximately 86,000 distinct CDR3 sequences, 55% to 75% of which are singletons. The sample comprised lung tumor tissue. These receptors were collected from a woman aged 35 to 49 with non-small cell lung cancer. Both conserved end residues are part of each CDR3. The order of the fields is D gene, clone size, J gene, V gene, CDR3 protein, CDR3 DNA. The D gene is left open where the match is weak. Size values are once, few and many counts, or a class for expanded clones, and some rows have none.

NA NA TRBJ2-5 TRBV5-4 CAGSYYTRQQEIQYF TGTGCCGGCAGCTACTATACAAGGCAACAAGAGATCCAGTACTTC
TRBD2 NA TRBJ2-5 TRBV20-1 CRARDRAKRGGLETQYF TGCAGAGCTAGAGATCGAGCGAAGCGGGGGGGCTTAGAGACCCAGTACTTC
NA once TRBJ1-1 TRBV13 CASSSVAVNTEAFF TGCGCCAGCAGCTCGGTGGCAGTGAACACTGAAGCTTTCTTT
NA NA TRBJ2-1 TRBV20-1 CSVRDQGTYNELFF TGCAGTGTTAGAGACCAGGGAACCTACAATGAGCTGTTCTTC
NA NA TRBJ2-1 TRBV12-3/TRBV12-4 CASSTTENSEQFF TGTGCCAGCAGTACGACAGAGAACAGTGAGCAGTTCTTC
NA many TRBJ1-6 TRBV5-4 CASSLWGGDSPLHF TGTGCCAGCAGCTTGTGGGGAGGGGATTCACCCCTCCACTTT
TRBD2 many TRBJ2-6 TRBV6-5 CASSYGTSGSGANVLTF TGTGCCAGCAGTTACGGGACTAGCGGGAGTGGGGCCAACGTCCTGACTTTC
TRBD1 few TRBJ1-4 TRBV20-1 CSASHRGRVNEKLFF TGCAGTGCTTCCCACAGGGGGCGGGTGAATGAAAAACTGTTTTTT
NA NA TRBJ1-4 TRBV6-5 CASSYDGGVNEKLFF TGTGCCAGCAGTTACGACGGGGGAGTAAATGAAAAACTGTTTTTT
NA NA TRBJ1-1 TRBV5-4 CASIGRLEGDTEAFF TGTGCCAGCATCGGACGTTTAGAGGGCGACACCGAAGCTTTCTTT
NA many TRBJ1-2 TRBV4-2 CASSPSHGGADYGYTF TGTGCCAGCAGCCCCTCACACGGCGGAGCGGACTATGGCTACACCTTC
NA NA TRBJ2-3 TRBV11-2 CISSPDSYTQYF TGTATCAGCAGCCCCGATTCATATACGCAGTATTTT
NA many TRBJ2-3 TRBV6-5 CASSDNEGRDTQYF TGTGCCAGCAGTGACAATGAGGGGAGAGATACGCAGTATTTT
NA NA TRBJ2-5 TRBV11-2 CASTKLGRAQETQYF TGTGCCAGCACCAAATTAGGACGAGCACAAGAGACCCAGTACTTC
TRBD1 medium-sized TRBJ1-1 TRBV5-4 CASSRDRNTEAFF TGTGCCAGCAGCAGGGACAGAAACACTGAAGCTTTCTTT
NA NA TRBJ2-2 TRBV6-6 CANVSGVAGELFF TGTGCCAACGTCTCCGGGGTCGCCGGGGAGCTGTTTTTT
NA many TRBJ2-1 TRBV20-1 CSARDQGTYNEQFF TGCAGTGCTAGAGACCAGGGAACCTACAATGAGCAGTTCTTC
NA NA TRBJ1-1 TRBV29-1 CSVGKGDTEAFF TGCAGCGTTGGGAAGGGGGACACTGAAGCTTTCTTT
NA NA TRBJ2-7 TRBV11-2 CASRLEVGVGEQYF TGTGCCAGCAGATTAGAAGTGGGAGTCGGCGAACAGTACTTC
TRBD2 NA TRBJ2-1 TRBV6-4 CASSDSSGEYNEQFF TGTGCCAGCAGTGACTCTAGCGGGGAGTACAATGAGCAGTTCTTC
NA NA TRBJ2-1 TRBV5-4 CASSQTDIEQFF TGTGCAAGCAGCCAAACCGACATTGAGCAGTTCTTC
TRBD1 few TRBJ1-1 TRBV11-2 CASSFREGAGPFF TGTGCCAGCAGCTTTCGTGAGGGGGCTGGGCCTTTCTTT
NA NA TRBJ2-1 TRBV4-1 CANSQRGRPHFF TGCGCCAACAGCCAGAGGGGCCGCCCGCACTTCTTC
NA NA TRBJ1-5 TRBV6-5 CASSSSPDQLQHF TGTGCCAGCAGTTCTTCACCAGATCAGCTCCAGCATTTT
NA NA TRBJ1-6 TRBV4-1 CAGSRPDNSSLHF TGCGCCGGCAGCCGGCCAGATAATTCATCCCTCCACTTT
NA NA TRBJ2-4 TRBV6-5 CASIRVGAWGNIQYF TGTGCCAGCATAAGAGTGGGGGCATGGGGCAACATTCAGTACTTC
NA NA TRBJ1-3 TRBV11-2 CASGRASGNTIYF TGTGCCAGCGGCCGAGCCTCTGGAAACACAATATATTTC
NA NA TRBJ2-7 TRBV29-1 CSVGKDSLTFYKQYF TGTAGCGTTGGAAAGGACAGTCTCACTTTCTACAAGCAGTACTTC
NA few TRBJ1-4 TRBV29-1 CSGRQAINEKLLF TGCAGCGGACGGCAGGCCATTAATGAAAAACTGCTTTTT
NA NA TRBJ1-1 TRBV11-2 CASSYKRGITEAFF TGTGCCAGCAGCTATAAGCGTGGGATCACTGAAGCTTTCTTT
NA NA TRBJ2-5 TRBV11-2 CASCVGKGNQETQYF TGTGCCAGCTGCGTGGGAAAGGGGAACCAAGAGACCCAGTACTTC
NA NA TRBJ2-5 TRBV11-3 CAGSPKGETQYF TGTGCCGGCAGTCCCAAAGGAGAGACCCAGTACTTC
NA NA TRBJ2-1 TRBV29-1 CSVSRASAGGQFF TGCAGTGTTTCCCGGGCTAGCGCGGGTGGGCAGTTCTTC
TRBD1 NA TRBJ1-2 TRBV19 CASSLQGRHGYTF TGTGCCAGTAGTTTACAGGGGAGGCACGGCTACACATTC
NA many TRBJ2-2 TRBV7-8 CASSLTHRQTNTGELFF TGTGCCAGCAGCTTAACCCATAGACAGACGAACACCGGGGAGCTGTTTTTT
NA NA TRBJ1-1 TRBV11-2 CAGSLDGTLALF TGTGCCGGCAGCTTAGACGGGACACTGGCTCTCTTT
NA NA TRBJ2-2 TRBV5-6 CASNHLVGQGPTGELFF TGTGCCAGCAACCACCTGGTTGGGCAGGGTCCCACCGGGGAGCTGTTTTTC
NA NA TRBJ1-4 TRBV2 CASSAGTGGTNEKLFF TGTGCCAGCAGTGCCGGGACGGGCGGGACTAATGAAAAACTGTTTTTT
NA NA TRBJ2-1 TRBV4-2 CASSQDRVADYEQFF TGTGCAAGCAGCCAAGATAGGGTAGCGGACTATGAGCAGTTCTTC
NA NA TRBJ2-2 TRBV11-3 CAGSLADSGELFF TGTGCCGGCAGCCTAGCAGACTCTGGGGAGCTGTTTTTT
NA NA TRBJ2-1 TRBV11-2 CASTAGPLGSKQFF TGTGCCAGCACAGCGGGCCCACTCGGGAGTAAGCAGTTCTTC
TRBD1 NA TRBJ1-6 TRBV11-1 CASNSNRGDSPLHF TGTGCAAGCAACTCCAACAGGGGGGATTCACCCCTCCACTTT
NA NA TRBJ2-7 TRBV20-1 CSAREEGNAGEQYF TGCAGTGCTAGAGAGGAGGGAAACGCGGGCGAGCAGTACTTC
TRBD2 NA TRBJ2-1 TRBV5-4 CASSTTSNEHYF TGTGCCAGCAGCACGACTAGCAATGAGCACTACTTC